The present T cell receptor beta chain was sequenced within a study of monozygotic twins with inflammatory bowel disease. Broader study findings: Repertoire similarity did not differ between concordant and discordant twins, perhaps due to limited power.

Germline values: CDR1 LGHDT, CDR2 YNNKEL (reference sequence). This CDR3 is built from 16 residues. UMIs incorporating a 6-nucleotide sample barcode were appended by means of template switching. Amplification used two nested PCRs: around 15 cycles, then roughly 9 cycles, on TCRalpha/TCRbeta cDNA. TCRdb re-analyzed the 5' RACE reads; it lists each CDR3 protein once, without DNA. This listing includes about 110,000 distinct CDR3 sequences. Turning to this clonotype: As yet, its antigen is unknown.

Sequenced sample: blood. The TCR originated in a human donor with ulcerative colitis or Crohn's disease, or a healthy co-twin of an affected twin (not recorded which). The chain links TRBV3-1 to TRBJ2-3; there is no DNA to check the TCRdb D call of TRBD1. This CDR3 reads CASSQDVSGGRDTQYF.